This TCR beta chain originates from a study of T cells in Graves' hyperthyroidism and ophthalmopathy. The CDR3 is 13 amino acids. Trimming removed 3 bases from V and 4 bases from J, with 10 bases in between. CDR1 is DFQATT, CDR2 SNEGSKA, per germline (reference sequence). Amplified TCR beta CDR3 regions came from RNA transcripts. The TCR CDR3 first-round RT-PCR relied on the HTBI primer set. TCRdb re-analysed the multiplex PCR reads in MiXCR, keeping a single row per CDR3 protein. Among around 250,000 distinct CDR3 sequences listed, about 14% were seen once. Blood was drawn at first hyperthyroidism diagnosis, before any ophthalmopathy symptoms.

This sequence originates from a woman in her forties with Graves' hyperthyroidism that later progressed to Graves' ophthalmopathy. Material for sequencing was blood. J is TRBJ1-3 and V is TRBV20-1; D might be TRBD1 (5 bases). CDR3 DNA sequence: TGCAGTGCTAGTGGGGCAAAGGGAAACACCATATATTTT. Its protein product is CSASGAKGNTIYF.